The next 31 T cell receptor beta chains were all read from a single sample in a study of blood T cell repertoires in COVID-19. Sequenced by immunoSEQ multiplex PCR; TCRdb stores in-frame clones only, minus some. The sample yields approximately 130,000 clones, around three quarters seen once. The sample taken for sequencing was peripheral blood. These receptors were obtained from a human donor in a cohort sampled during active COVID-19.

The chain has TRBV6-6 and TRBJ1-5, with unresolved D. V lost 0 bases to trimming and J lost 6 bases, with 3 bases between them. The CDR3 spans 12 residues. CDR1 MNHNY and CDR2 SVGAGI come from the germline V gene (reference sequence). CDR3 sequence reads: CASSYSSQPQHF. In DNA, the CDR3 is TGTGCCAGCAGTTACTCGAGTCAGCCCCAGCATTTT.

V usage is TRBV19 and J usage is TRBJ2-7; 9 bases line up with TRBD2. The CDR3 is 16 residues long. The V and J ends lost 7 bases and 6 bases, in that order; junction bases with no gene match: 16. Germline CDR1 is LNHDA and CDR2 is SQIVND (reference sequence). The CDR3 sequence is CASTLSSSGGPFEQYF. The CDR3 DNA reads TGTGCCAGTACCCTATCGTCGAGCGGGGGGCCTTTCGAGCAGTACTTC.

The rearrangement uses TRBV6-5 and TRBJ1-5; TRBD1 matches 9 bases. From germline, CDR1 is MNHEY and CDR2 SVGAGI. The V and J ends lost 6 bases and 10 bases, in that order; junction bases with no gene match: 13. CDR3 length: 15 residues. CDR3 region: CASRGYRGPPGPQHF. CDR3 nucleotide sequence: TGTGCCAGCAGGGGCTACAGGGGGCCCCCTGGACCCCAGCATTTT.

This sequence joins TRBV29-1 and TRBJ2-7; perhaps TRBD1 as D (6 bases). CDR1 and CDR2 from the germline V gene are SQVTM and ANQGSEA. V was cut by 4 bases and J by 3 bases, with 13 bases left in between. The CDR3 is 13 amino acids. The CDR3 here is CSVAYRAGYEQYF. DNA of the CDR3: TGCAGCGTTGCATACAGGGCGGGCTACGAGCAGTACTTC.

This chain links TRBV9 with TRBJ1-4; the D gene is possibly TRBD1 (6 bases). Germline lookup yields CDR1 SGDLS and CDR2 YYNGEE. Trimming pared 4 bases from V and 7 bases from J, leaving 23 bases between. This CDR3 is 17 amino acids long. CDR3 in amino acids: CASSTGQGNRGIEKLFF. DNA of the CDR3: TGTGCCAGCAGCACGGGACAAGGGAATAGGGGTATTGAAAAACTGTTTTTT.

The table lists this clone with a few counts. The chain employs TRBV19 and TRBJ1-6, with a possible D match to TRBD1 (5 bases). V lost 6 bases and J lost 10, with 16 bases in between. Per the germline V gene, CDR1 is LNHDA and CDR2 is SQIVND (reference sequence). The CDR3 has 14 residues. CDR3 residues: CASSSSLRESPLHF. The CDR3 DNA sequence: TGTGCCAGTAGCTCGAGTCTCAGGGAATCACCCCTCCACTTT.

The chain couples TRBV30 to TRBJ1-1; 7 positions match TRBD1. Germline loops: CDR1 GTSNPN, CDR2 SVGIG (reference sequence). V was pared by 5 bases and J by 5 bases, with 14 bases of the junction left unmatched. The CDR3 runs to 15 residues. In DNA form, the CDR3 reads TGTGCCTGGTGGGGACAGCCCCTAGGAAGAACTGAAGCTTTCTTT. This translates into CAWWGQPLGRTEAFF.

CDR3 nucleotide sequence: TGCGCCAGCAAATTAGGGACAGGCACTGAAAAACTGTTTTTT. Amino acid sequence: CASKLGTGTEKLFF. The chain employs TRBV10-2 and TRBJ1-4; TRBD1 matches 8 bases. Looked up from germline, CDR1 is WSHSY and CDR2 is SAAADI. V shed 7 bases and J 7 bases; nucleotides not matched to a gene: 8. The length of the CDR3 is 14 residues.

The J gene is TRBJ1-2, the V gene TRBV7-9; 9 bases agree with TRBD1. Germline V gene data show CDR1 as SEHNR and CDR2 as FQNEAQ (reference sequence). The trim removed 5 bases at V and 7 bases at J, leaving 8 bases unmatched. The CDR3 spans 14 residues. The CDR3 spells CASSPGTGFIGYTF. The DNA of the CDR3 is TGTGCCAGCAGCCCCGGGACAGGGTTCATTGGCTACACCTTC.

The chain recombines TRBV5-1 with TRBJ2-7, with 7 bases that match TRBD1. Germline V gene data show CDR1 as SGHRS and CDR2 as YFSETQ. V shed 2 bases and J 0 bases; nucleotides not matched to a gene: 2. The CDR3 has 14 amino acids. The CDR3 nucleotides read TGCGCCAGCAGCTTACAGGGGATCTCCTACGAGCAGTACTTC. This gives the protein CASSLQGISYEQYF.

The DNA of the CDR3 is TGTGCCAGCATGTACAGTGGGAGCAATCAGCCCCAGCATTTT. Amino acids: CASMYSGSNQPQHF. This chain uses TRBV6-5 with TRBJ1-5; D unresolved. Germline V gene sequence: CDR1 MNHEY, CDR2 SVGAGI. This CDR3 is 14 amino acids long. V was shortened by 7 bases and J by 1 base, with 11 bases between the two germline ends.

The rearrangement uses TRBV2 and TRBJ1-1; D gene unclear. The germline V and J ends were trimmed by 5 bases and 3 bases, with 19 bases remaining between them. Per the germline V gene, CDR1 is SNHLY and CDR2 is FYNNEI. This CDR3 is 16 amino acids long. CDR3 DNA sequence: TGTGCCAGCAGTCCCTACGTGGGCGTCGGGGACACTGAAGCTTTCTTT. The encoded protein is CASSPYVGVGDTEAFF.

This sequence joins TRBV19 and TRBJ2-6; TRBD1 matches 8 bases. The junction had 10 bases not matched to a gene; V was cut back by 6 bases and J by 0 bases. The CDR3 loop spans 18 amino acids. Looked up from germline, CDR1 is LNHDA and CDR2 is SQIVND (reference sequence). CDR3 coding DNA: TGTGCCAGTAGCCTTGACAGACAGGGGTTCTCTGGGGCCAACGTCCTGACTTTC. The encoded protein is CASSLDRQGFSGANVLTF.

The chain employs TRBV5-1 and TRBJ2-5; D is perhaps TRBD1 (6 bases). V lost 2 bases to trimming and J lost 1 base, with 12 bases between them. The CDR3 length is 15 residues. Germline V CDR1 and CDR2: SGHRS, YFSETQ. This chain's CDR3 is CASSLEDSSQETQYF. In nucleotides, the CDR3 is TGCGCCAGCAGCTTAGAGGACAGCTCCCAAGAGACCCAGTACTTC.

The rearrangement links TRBV29-1 to TRBJ2-3, with D perhaps TRBD2 (6 bases). This CDR3 spans 16 amino acids. Looked up from germline, CDR1 is SQVTM and CDR2 is ANQGSEA. Between the trimmed V and J ends, which lost 7 bases and 0 bases, there was a span of 20 bases. The CDR3: CSASTARDFSTDTQYF. CDR3 DNA sequence: TGCAGCGCTTCGACCGCCCGGGACTTTAGCACAGATACGCAGTATTTT.

The V and J genes are TRBV12-3 or TRBV12-4 and TRBJ1-4; a weak D match, TRBD1 (5 bases). V was cut by 3 bases and J by 12 bases, with 11 bases left in between. The CDR3 loop spans 12 amino acids. CDR3 nucleotide sequence: TGTGCCAGCAGTTTGGGGCCAAGAGAACTGTTTTTT. Translation gives CASSLGPRELFF.

This clone was observed a single time. This chain joins TRBV19 and TRBJ2-6; D might be TRBD2 (6 bases). The germline gives CDR1 LNHDA, CDR2 SQIVND (reference sequence). This CDR3 comprises 15 residues. Trimming took off 5 bases at V and 4 bases at J, with 12 bases between the two ends. The CDR3 coding sequence is TGTGCCAGTAGTTCCGGGGGATCGGGGGCCAACGTCCTGACTTTC. It yields the protein CASSSGGSGANVLTF.

The genes are TRBV6-1 and TRBJ1-3; D might be TRBD1 (5 bases). Trimming removed 2 bases from V and 2 bases from J, with 10 bases in between. The CDR3 totals 15 residues. The germline CDR1 and CDR2 sequences are MNHNS and SASEGT. The CDR3 coding sequence is TGTGCCAGCAGTGAACTACAGGTTACTGGAAACACCATATATTTT. It specifies CASSELQVTGNTIYF.

This clone showed up just a few times. The V and J genes are TRBV11-2 and TRBJ1-2; weak D call: TRBD1 (5 bases). V was pared by 1 base and J by 2 bases, with 14 bases between. Germline CDR1 reads SGHAT; CDR2 reads FQNNGV. The CDR3 loop spans 16 amino acids. The CDR3, as DNA: TGTGCCAGCAGCTTAGTTGCAGGGCCCCTGAACTATGGCTACACCTTC. Amino acid sequence: CASSLVAGPLNYGYTF.

This clone was recorded a few times. V is TRBV7-9 and J is TRBJ1-1, with D unclear. CDR1 is SEHNR, CDR2 FQNEAQ, per germline (reference sequence). V dropped 3 bases and J dropped 6 bases, with 11 bases sitting between them. The CDR3 has 13 residues. The CDR3 DNA follows: TGTGCCAGCAGCTTGAGGGAGTTGGCTGAAGCTTTCTTT. Protein product: CASSLRELAEAFF.

The chain is built from TRBV5-1 and TRBJ2-7, with 9 bases identical to TRBD1. The V gene end was trimmed by 7 bases and the J gene end by 5 bases; junction bases not matched to a gene: 16. The CDR3 loop spans 16 amino acids. The germline CDR1 and CDR2 sequences are SGHRS and YFSETQ. CDR3 coding DNA: TGCGCCAGCGGGCCGAGATCCGGGACAGGGATCCACGAGCAGTACTTC. Amino acids: CASGPRSGTGIHEQYF.

The rearrangement joins TRBV6-6 to TRBJ1-1, with 7 bases identical to TRBD1. With 6 bases clipped from V and 5 bases from J, the junction kept 6 bases outside the gene matches. The CDR3 contains 13 residues. Per the germline V gene, CDR1 is MNHNY and CDR2 is SVGAGI (reference sequence). The CDR3 region has the DNA TGTGCCAGCAGCCGACCGACAGGGACTGAAGCTTTCTTT. It specifies CASSRPTGTEAFF.

The V gene is TRBV11-2, the J gene TRBJ2-2; D might be TRBD1 (6 bases). The CDR3 is made up of 16 amino acids. Per the germline V gene, CDR1 is SGHAT and CDR2 is FQNNGV. V was trimmed by 1 base and J by 0 bases, leaving 9 bases between them. For the CDR3, the DNA is TGTGCCAGCAGCTTAGTTTACAGGGCGAACACCGGGGAGCTGTTTTTT. Translating it yields CASSLVYRANTGELFF. Full variable domain (missing parts from reference TRBV11-2 and TRBJ2-2): EAGVAQSPRYKIIEKRQSVAFWCNPISGHATLYWYQQILGQGPKLLIQFQNNGVVDDSQLPKDRFSAERLKGVDSTLKIQPAKLEDSAVYLCASSLVYRANTGELFFGEGSRLTVL.

This chain connects TRBV12-3 or TRBV12-4 to TRBJ2-1; D is undetermined. The length of the CDR3 is 13 residues. Between the trimmed V and J ends, which lost 1 base and 7 bases, there was a span of 8 bases. The CDR3 is CASSLGEANEQFF. The CDR3, as DNA: TGTGCCAGCAGTTTAGGTGAGGCGAATGAGCAGTTCTTC.

The rearrangement joins TRBV5-6 to TRBJ1-1; D is ambiguous. The CDR3 runs 12 residues. V lost 6 bases to trimming and J lost 1 base, with 7 bases between them. The germline CDR1 and CDR2 sequences are SGHDT and YYEEEE. The CDR3 DNA follows: TGTGCCAGCAACTTCCGGAACACTGAAGCTTTCTTT. Translated: CASNFRNTEAFF.

The rearrangement uses TRBV6-4 and TRBJ2-3; 7 nucleotides match TRBD1. Germline loops: CDR1 MRHNA, CDR2 SNTAGT. V lost 6 bases, J lost 0 bases, and 6 bases stayed unmatched. This CDR3 has 15 residues. Written as DNA, the CDR3 is TGTGCCAGCAGCAGGGACAGCCTTAGCACAGATACGCAGTATTTT. It encodes CASSRDSLSTDTQYF.

This clone was seen more than once but under ten times. The chain joins TRBV2 to TRBJ2-1; D gene uncertain. Germline V gene sequence: CDR1 SNHLY, CDR2 FYNNEI. This CDR3 contains 16 residues. Trimming pared 3 bases from V and 5 bases from J, leaving 17 bases between. The chain's CDR3 is CASSDWSRHKDNEQFF. For the CDR3, the DNA is TGTGCCAGCAGTGACTGGTCGAGACACAAGGACAATGAGCAGTTCTTC.

CDR3 loop: CASSPPTPRANYGYTF. The CDR3 DNA reads TGTGCCAGCAGCCCGCCGACCCCCAGGGCCAACTATGGCTACACCTTC. The genes are TRBV5-6 and TRBJ1-2; TRBD1 is a possible D gene (5 bases). The CDR3 spans 16 residues. Germline CDR1 reads SGHDT; CDR2 reads YYEEEE. V gave up 4 bases and J gave up 2 bases, with 18 bases separating them.

J is TRBJ2-7 and V is TRBV15; TRBD1 aligns across 10 bases. Trimming at V came to 11 bases and at J to 3 bases, leaving 4 bases not matched to a gene. CDR1 and CDR2 from the germline V gene are LNHNV and YYDKDF (reference sequence). CDR3 length: 12 amino acids. CDR3 region: CAFGQGDYEQYF. CDR3 coding DNA: TGTGCCTTCGGACAGGGGGACTACGAGCAGTACTTC.

This CDR3 is CASSPRPREAAWYSNQPQHF. In DNA, the CDR3 is TGTGCCAGCAGTCCAAGGCCTCGAGAGGCCGCCTGGTATAGCAATCAGCCCCAGCATTTT. The chain has TRBV27 and TRBJ1-5; D uncertain. The CDR3 covers 20 residues. Trimming shortened V by 5 bases and J by 0 bases, and 26 bases separated the two germline ends. CDR1 MNHEY and CDR2 SMNVEV come from the germline V gene (reference sequence).

The chain joins TRBV5-8 to TRBJ2-7; TRBD1 matches at 7 bases. Germline V gene data show CDR1 as SGHTS and CDR2 as YDEGEE. J lost 12 bases, V lost 4 bases, and 13 bases had no gene match. The CDR3 contains 13 residues. In DNA form, the CDR3 reads TGTGCCAGCAGCAAACGACAGGGTGTTAGGAGGTACTTC. This translates into CASSKRQGVRRYF.